The rows below give T cell receptor beta chains drawn from one sample of a study of OX40 agonist ivuxolimab in advanced cancers. The assay was immunoSEQ multiplex PCR, and TCRdb's table has in-frame clones only and misses some. Here the sample spans approximately 60,000 clones, roughly 91% being singletons. Sequences were derived from CD4+ or CD8+ T cells sorted from blood, sampled in a trial of the OX40 agonist ivuxolimab. All receptors come from an adult with an advanced solid tumor such as melanoma, head and neck, liver or kidney cancer. Both conserved end residues are part of each CDR3. Fields, in order: J gene, V gene, D gene, CDR3 DNA, CDR3 protein. The D gene is left open where the match is weak.

>TRBJ2-3|TRBV9|.
TGTGCCAGCAGCGACACAGCGATTAGCACAGATACGCAGTATTTT
CASSDTAISTDTQYF
>TRBJ2-7|TRBV5-3|TRBD1
TGTGCCAGAAGCTTACCCCCCCAGGGGGCCTCGTACGAGCAGTACTTC
CARSLPPQGASYEQYF
>TRBJ2-1|TRBV7-7|.
TGTGCTAGCAGCCGGGACTCGGGGAATGAGCAGTTCTTC
CASSRDSGNEQFF
>TRBJ1-1|TRBV30|.
TGTGCCCGCCTCAGGGGTACTGAAGCTTTCTTT
CARLRGTEAFF
>TRBJ2-2|TRBV28|.
TGTGCCAGCAGTTTAGGTCCTTGGACAAAGGGGAATTCCGCGAACACCGGGGAGCTGTTTTTT
CASSLGPWTKGNSANTGELFF
>TRBJ2-2|TRBV7-2|TRBD1
TGTGCCAGCAGCTACACTACAGGGGCCCTTAGGAACACCGGGGAGCTGTTTTTT
CASSYTTGALRNTGELFF
>TRBJ1-3|TRBV6-5|.
TGTGCCAGCAGTTACACTTCAGGGGTCTCTGGAAACACCATATATTTT
CASSYTSGVSGNTIYF
>TRBJ2-5|TRBV11-2|TRBD2
TGTGCCAGCAGCTTAGTGGGCGGGGGGGCCCGAGAGACCCAGTACTTC
CASSLVGGGARETQYF
>TRBJ1-5|TRBV5-4|.
TGTGCCAGCAGCTTTGCCTCCTCGACGGATCAGCCCCAGCATTTT
CASSFASSTDQPQHF
>TRBJ1-4|TRBV2|.
TGTGCCAGCAGTTTTTCAGGGAGAGGGGCTAATGAAAAACTGTTTTTT
CASSFSGRGANEKLFF